The present T cell receptor beta chain was sequenced within a study of vaccination and CD4 T cells after COVID-19. Study-level background: Cultures acting as controls obtained a CEFX pool, an HIV-1 Nef pool, or no peptide.

Cultured CD4+ T cell DNA was sequenced using the Oncomine TCR Beta short-read assay. Investigators isolated genomic DNA from cultured CD4+ T cells. TCRdb independently ran MiXCR on the PCR reads; one entry per CDR3 protein. The sample has roughly 3,100 distinct CDR3 sequences, 75% to 85% seen once; the top ten hold about 42%. For this clonotype: What it recognizes is unknown.

Study-wide results and limits: Reactive clone data from convalescent patients indicated a median of about 86% appearing only post-vaccination.

With 5 bases removed from V and 0 bases from J, the gap between germline ends came to 7 bases. Germline CDR1 and CDR2: SGHVS and FQNEAQ. This CDR3 region has 13 residues. Treatment meaning: approximately 10-day PBMC culture with coronavirus spike peptide pools or control peptides (ViraFEST assay). Material for sequencing was CD4+ T cells from blood, cultured in vitro. The receptor comes from a human donor who had recovered from COVID-19. The chain uses TRBV7-8 and TRBJ1-2; D unresolved. CDR3 amino acids: CASSLDTNYGYTF. The CDR3 DNA follows: TGTGCCAGCAGCCTTGACACTAACTATGGCTACACCTTC. Combining the CDR3 with reference TRBV7-8 and TRBJ1-2 gives the whole variable domain GAGVSQSPRYKVAKRGQDVALRCDPISGHVSLFWYQQALGQGPEFLTYFQNEAQLDKSGLPSDRFFAERPEGSVSTLKIQRTQQEDSAVYLCASSLDTNYGYTFGSGTRLTVV.